Each of the 4 T cell receptor beta chains below was sequenced from the same sample in a study of T cells expressing NK-cell markers. Reprocessing the 5' RACE reads, TCRdb reports a single entry for every CDR3 protein and omits DNA. This specimen shows about 120,000 distinct CDR3 sequences; the ten leading clones hold around a sixth. Sequenced material: blood T cells: a sorted CD56 or NKG2C T cell subset, CD4+ or CD8+ T cells, or bulk PBMC T cells (not recorded which). Receptors were obtained from a woman between 18 and 70 years old in good health.

The chain recombines TRBV7-3 with TRBJ1-3. The germline V gene encodes CDR1 SGHTA and CDR2 FQGTGA. The CDR3 has 15 amino acids. CDR3 amino acids: CASSLTGGSGNTIYF.

This chain uses TRBV5-6 with TRBJ1-1; as DNA is missing, the TRBD1 call by TCRdb cannot be tested. CDR1 is SGHDT and CDR2 is YYEEEE in the germline V gene. The CDR3 has 12 residues. The CDR3 spells CASSLGDTEAFF.

The chain uses TRBV9 and TRBJ1-1; TCRdb returns TRBD1, unconfirmable since there is no DNA. The length of the CDR3 is 14 residues. Germline CDR1 and CDR2: SGDLS and YYNGEE. The CDR3 loop reads CASSVTGEDTEAFF.

The chain links TRBV6-6 to TRBJ1-1; no DNA is available, so the TRBD1 call from TCRdb remains unchecked. The V gene's germline CDR1 is MNHNY and CDR2 SVGAGI (reference sequence). The CDR3 contains 12 residues. CDR3: CAAERGNTEAFF.